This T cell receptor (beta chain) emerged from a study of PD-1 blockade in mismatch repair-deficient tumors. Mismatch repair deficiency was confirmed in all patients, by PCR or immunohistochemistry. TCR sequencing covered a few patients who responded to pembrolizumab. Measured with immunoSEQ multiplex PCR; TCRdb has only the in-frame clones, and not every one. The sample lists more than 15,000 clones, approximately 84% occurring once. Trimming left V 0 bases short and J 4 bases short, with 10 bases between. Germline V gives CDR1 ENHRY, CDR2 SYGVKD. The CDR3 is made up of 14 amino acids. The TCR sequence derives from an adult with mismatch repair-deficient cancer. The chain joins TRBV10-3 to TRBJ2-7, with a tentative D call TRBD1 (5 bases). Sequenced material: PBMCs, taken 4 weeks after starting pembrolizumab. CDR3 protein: CAISESVRAYEQYF. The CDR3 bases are TGTGCCATCAGTGAGTCGGTCAGGGCTTACGAGCAGTACTTC.